Below are 16 T cell receptor beta chains sequenced from a single sample in a study of metastatic and nonmetastatic thyroid tumors. Among the patients, none had received any treatment before thyroid surgery. TCRdb called clones again from the PCR reads with MiXCR. Here the sample spans a few thousand clones, 30% being singletons. Sequenced material: adjacent normal tissue. These TCRs come from a female donor with papillary thyroid cancer or a benign thyroid nodule (not recorded which). Some clones in this sample may be carry-over from other donors' samples.

The rearrangement joins TRBV10-3 to TRBJ1-2, with D possibly TRBD1 on 5 matching bases. Trimming stripped 2 bases from V and 2 bases from J, with 18 bases between. The CDR3 is 17 residues long. Germline assignment: CDR1 ENHRY and CDR2 SYGVKD. DNA for the CDR3: TGTGCCATCAGTGAGACTCCCCCTGGGACGGTCAACTATGGCTACACCTTC. Amino acids: CAISETPPGTVNYGYTF.

By frequency in the sample, this clone is medium-sized. The chain links TRBV6-2 or TRBV6-3 to TRBJ2-1, with D perhaps matching TRBD2 (5 bases). V lost 0 bases and J 12 bases, leaving 12 bases between the germline ends. This CDR3 contains 13 residues. Germline loops: CDR1 MNHEY, CDR2 SVGEGT. The CDR3 is CASSYSFLAGQFF. CDR3 sequence (DNA): TGTGCCAGCAGTTACTCGTTTCTAGCCGGGCAGTTCTTC.

This clone was counted a few times. V gene TRBV29-1 combines with J gene TRBJ1-1, with 11 bases lining up with TRBD1. CDR1 is SQVTM and CDR2 is ANQGSEA in the germline V gene. V lost 5 bases to trimming and J lost 5 bases; unmatched junction nucleotides: 7. This CDR3 has 14 amino acids. This CDR3 reads CSVRTGGRWTEAFF. The CDR3 DNA reads as TGCAGCGTTCGGACAGGGGGCAGATGGACTGAAGCTTTCTTT.

In this sample, this clone is large. J is TRBJ2-7 and V is TRBV6-1; no definite D call. Germline CDR1 MNHNS, CDR2 SASEGT. This CDR3 is 13 amino acids long. Deletions cut 7 bases from V and 2 bases from J, with 12 bases between. CDR3 region: CASNRGSPYEQYF. CDR3 bases: TGTGCCAGCAACCGCGGCAGCCCCTACGAGCAGTACTTC.

This clone was counted between two and nine times. At one end the junction does not follow the germline gene, possibly because of a read error. Other DNA sequences from this sample encode an identical CDR3 as well. The chain employs TRBV6-1 and TRBJ2-2; TRBD2 aligns across 8 bases. This CDR3 region has 15 residues. The germline V gene has CDR1 MNHNS and CDR2 SASEGT. CDR3 in DNA: TGTGCCAGCACAACTAGCGGCGCCATGGCCGGTGAGCTGTTTTTT. It encodes CASTTSGAMAGELFF.

By sample share, this clone is medium-sized (0.01 to 0.1%). The chain couples TRBV7-2 to TRBJ2-7; 8 nucleotides line up with TRBD1. V trimming: 5 bases; J trimming: 3 bases; junction bases outside the gene matches: 6. Germline V lookup: CDR1 SGHTA, CDR2 FQGNSA. This CDR3 spans 14 amino acids. The CDR3 loop is CASSPRQGNYEQYF. CDR3 coding DNA: TGTGCCAGCAGCCCGAGACAGGGGAACTACGAGCAGTACTTC.

This clone is labeled medium-sized. The chain is built from TRBV9 and TRBJ2-3; 7 positions match TRBD2. V lost 4 bases to trimming and J lost 5 bases; unmatched junction nucleotides: 7. Germline V gives CDR1 SGDLS, CDR2 YYNGEE. The CDR3 has 14 amino acids. The CDR3 bases are TGTGCCAGCAGCAGATGGGGGGGGGTAGATACGCAGTATTTT. This encodes CASSRWGGVDTQYF.

This chain links TRBV19 with TRBJ1-2; D possibly corresponds to TRBD1 (6 bases). V gave up 5 bases and J gave up 3 bases, with 16 bases separating them. Germline values: CDR1 LNHDA, CDR2 SQIVND (reference sequence). The CDR3 totals 15 residues. CDR3 sequence: CASSPPLGGDYGYTF. The CDR3 DNA reads as TGTGCCAGTAGTCCGCCGTTAGGGGGGGACTATGGCTACACCTTC.

A remark on this clone: The sample contains more than one DNA sequence encoding this CDR3. V and J are TRBV27 and TRBJ2-7; 11 positions agree with TRBD2. The V gene's germline CDR1 is MNHEY and CDR2 SMNVEV (reference sequence). V lost 4 bases to trimming and J lost 4 bases; unmatched junction nucleotides: 9. This CDR3 spans 16 amino acids. This CDR3 reads CASSSGTSGAPYEQYF. CDR3 in DNA: TGTGCCAGCAGTTCAGGGACTAGCGGAGCCCCTTACGAGCAGTACTTC.

This clone was observed many times. The chain uses TRBV6-1 and TRBJ1-2; D is ambiguous. The CDR3 sequence is 15 residues long. The germline V and J ends were trimmed by 6 bases and 5 bases, with 19 bases remaining between them. Germline CDR1 reads MNHNS; CDR2 reads SASEGT. CDR3 sequence reads: CASRDHGQRGYGYTF. For the CDR3, the DNA is TGTGCCAGCAGAGACCATGGGCAACGCGGATATGGCTACACCTTC.

By its share, this clone is medium-sized. V and J are TRBV6-2 or TRBV6-3 and TRBJ2-7; perhaps TRBD1 as D (7 bases). Germline CDR1 reads MNHEY; CDR2 reads SVGEGT. This CDR3 spans 13 amino acids. Trimming removed 0 bases at V and 12 bases at J, with 15 bases between. CDR3 nucleotide sequence: TGTGCCAGCAGTTACTCGTTCCAGGGGGGACGGTACTTC. As protein: CASSYSFQGGRYF.

This clone is categorized as medium-sized. The gene calls are TRBV4-3 and TRBJ2-1; 10 bases match TRBD1. Germline CDR1 is LGHNA and CDR2 is YSLEER. Trimming cost V 4 bases and J 5 bases; bases outside gene matches: 5. CDR3 length equals 15 residues. The CDR3 reads CASSPDRGPHNEQFF. CDR3 coding DNA: TGCGCCAGCAGCCCCGACAGGGGGCCTCACAATGAGCAGTTCTTC.

The table lists this clone with a few counts. The chain joins TRBV20-1 to TRBJ2-7, with 7 bases that match TRBD2. Germline values: CDR1 DFQATT, CDR2 SNEGSKA (reference sequence). The CDR3 covers 14 residues. After removal of 0 bases from V and 5 bases from J, the junction contained 7 bases not matched to a gene. This chain's CDR3 is CSARDGAGKNEQYF. In DNA form, the CDR3 reads TGCAGTGCTAGAGATGGAGCGGGAAAGAACGAGCAGTACTTC.

V gene TRBV6-2 or TRBV6-3 combines with J gene TRBJ2-7; tentative D call: TRBD2 (6 bases). The CDR3 is made up of 15 amino acids. The germline V and J ends were trimmed by 2 bases and 2 bases, with 13 bases remaining between them. Germline CDR1 reads MNHEY; CDR2 reads SVGEGT. The CDR3 DNA reads as TGTGCCAGCAGTTACAAGGAGGGGAGGCCCTACGAGCAGTACTTC. This gives the protein CASSYKEGRPYEQYF.

By sample fraction, this clone is medium-sized. The chain employs TRBV20-1 and TRBJ2-1, with a tentative D call TRBD1 (6 bases). The CDR3 contains 15 residues. The germline V gene has CDR1 DFQATT and CDR2 SNEGSKA (reference sequence). Trimming shortened V by 6 bases and J by 3 bases, and 18 bases separated the two germline ends. The CDR3 sequence: CSAATGPSYYNEQFF. The CDR3 nucleotides are TGCAGTGCGGCGACAGGCCCATCATACTACAATGAGCAGTTCTTC.

As to this clone: The conserved phenylalanine or tryptophan normally closing the CDR3 is absent here, so this likely arose from a read error. The limits of the CDR3 on the DNA are not certain, so only TCRdb's listed CDR3 is given. The J gene is TRBJ2-7, the V gene TRBV2; the table's D call TRBD1 went unverified against the DNA. Counting both end residues, the CDR3 totals 8 amino acids. Germline V gene data show CDR1 as SNHLY and CDR2 as FYNNEI. The CDR3 loop reads CASSVGGG.